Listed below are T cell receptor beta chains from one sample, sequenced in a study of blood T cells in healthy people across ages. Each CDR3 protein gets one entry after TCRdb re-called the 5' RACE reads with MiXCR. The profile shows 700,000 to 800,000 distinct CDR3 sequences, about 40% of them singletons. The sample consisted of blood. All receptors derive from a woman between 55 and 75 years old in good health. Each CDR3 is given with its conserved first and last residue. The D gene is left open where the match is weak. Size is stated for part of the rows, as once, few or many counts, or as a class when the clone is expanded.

CASSEIPTQYF	TGTGCCAGCAGTGAAATCCCGACCCAGTACTTC	TRBV2	few	TRBJ2-5	-
CASSVTLAGEADTQYF	TGTGCCAGCAGTGTAACCTTAGCGGGGGAAGCAGATACGCAGTATTTT	TRBV12-3/TRBV12-4	-	TRBJ2-3	TRBD2
CSAPGPGDTEAFF	TGCAGCGCCCCGGGACCGGGAGACACTGAAGCTTTCTTT	TRBV29-1	few	TRBJ1-1	-
CASSPGTGRGQPQHF	TGTGCCAGCTCACCCGGGACAGGGCGAGGTCAGCCCCAGCATTTT	TRBV18	-	TRBJ1-5	TRBD1
CSAQGKNYGYTF	TGCAGCGCCCAGGGAAAGAACTATGGCTACACCTTC	TRBV29-1	-	TRBJ1-2	-
CASSVALGGGGEQYF	TGCGCCAGCAGCGTTGCCCTCGGCGGGGGCGGCGAGCAGTACTTC	TRBV5-1	-	TRBJ2-7	-
CASSLLAGLGSVSYEQYF	TGTGCCAGCAGCTTATTAGCTGGGCTCGGGAGTGTCTCCTACGAGCAGTACTTC	TRBV7-2	-	TRBJ2-7	-
CASSFTVSIDTQYF	TGTGCCAGCAGTTTCACAGTGAGCATAGATACGCAGTATTTT	TRBV12-3/TRBV12-4	-	TRBJ2-3	-
CASRGGQGDYNSPLHF	TGTGCCAGCAGAGGCGGACAGGGGGACTATAATTCACCCCTCCACTTT	TRBV2	-	TRBJ1-6	TRBD1
CASSLTSGDYNEQYF	TGTGCCAGCAGTTTGACTAGCGGGGATTACAATGAGCAGTACTTC	TRBV6-5	few	TRBJ2-7	TRBD2
CASSSRAGTNQPQHF	TGTGCCAGCAGTAGTAGGGCAGGAACTAATCAGCCCCAGCATTTT	TRBV2	few	TRBJ1-5	-
CAPTTDHYEQYF	TGTGCCCCCACTACAGACCACTACGAGCAGTACTTC	TRBV7-6	-	TRBJ2-7	-
CASSLAKGADSYNELFF	TGCGCCAGCAGCCTTGCCAAGGGGGCGGACTCCTACAATGAGCTGTTCTTC	TRBV5-1	-	TRBJ2-1	TRBD1
CASSHSNLARTYEQYF	TGTGCCAGCAGTCACTCGAACCTAGCGAGAACCTACGAGCAGTACTTC	TRBV6-5	-	TRBJ2-7	-
CASSGRLAGGPGEQFF	TGCGCCAGCAGCGGGAGACTAGCGGGAGGGCCTGGTGAGCAGTTCTTC	TRBV5-1	-	TRBJ2-1	TRBD2
CASSYASWETQYF	TGTGCCAGCAGTTACGCCTCCTGGGAGACCCAGTACTTC	TRBV6-6	many	TRBJ2-5	-
CASSPGGGRVVEQFF	TGTGCCAGCAGCCCAGGAGGGGGCAGGGTAGTTGAGCAGTTCTTC	TRBV7-2	-	TRBJ2-1	-
CASSLWRGTKNIQYF	TGTGCCAGCAGTTTATGGCGGGGGACCAAAAACATTCAGTACTTC	TRBV12-3/TRBV12-4	-	TRBJ2-4	TRBD2
CASSLEGASSYEQYF	TGCGCCAGCAGCTTGGAAGGGGCCTCATCCTACGAGCAGTACTTC	TRBV5-1	-	TRBJ2-7	-
CAGSLGLATGTQYF	TGTGCCGGCAGCTTGGGACTAGCGACGGGGACCCAGTACTTC	TRBV7-2	-	TRBJ2-5	TRBD2
CASAYPSGYGYTF	TGTGCCAGCGCATATCCTTCTGGCTATGGCTACACCTTC	TRBV19	few	TRBJ1-2	-
CASSSYEGQAYGYTF	TGTGCCAGCAGCTCATATGAGGGACAGGCATATGGCTACACCTTC	TRBV7-8	-	TRBJ1-2	TRBD1
CASSQEETGAYEQYF	TGCGCCAGCAGCCAAGAGGAGACAGGGGCCTACGAGCAGTACTTC	TRBV4-3	-	TRBJ2-7	TRBD1
CASSMDTRAHEQYF	TGTGCCAGCAGCATGGACACCCGGGCCCACGAGCAGTACTTC	TRBV7-9	-	TRBJ2-7	-
CASSLMEGSGGYTF	TGTGCCAGCAGTTTGATGGAAGGCTCAGGGGGCTACACCTTC	TRBV12-3/TRBV12-4	few	TRBJ1-2	-
CASSPLDWERQYF	TGTGCCAGCAGTCCACTAGACTGGGAAAGGCAGTATTTT	TRBV12-3/TRBV12-4	many	TRBJ2-3	-
CASCYRDSPLHF	TGTGCCAGCTGCTACAGGGATTCACCCCTCCACTTT	TRBV13	few	TRBJ1-6	-
CASSEGRNNEQFF	TGTGCCAGCAGCGAAGGACGAAACAATGAGCAGTTCTTC	TRBV7-2	many	TRBJ2-1	-
CSVVLGENEQYF	TGCAGCGTTGTCCTGGGGGAGAACGAGCAGTACTTC	TRBV29-1	-	TRBJ2-7	-
CASRYHKGGLAREQETQYF	TGTGCCAGTAGATATCATAAAGGGGGGCTAGCTCGGGAGCAAGAGACCCAGTACTTC	TRBV6-2/TRBV6-3	once	TRBJ2-5	-
CASSLILGQRQPQHF	TGTGCCAGCAGTTTAATCTTGGGGCAACGTCAGCCCCAGCATTTT	TRBV28	-	TRBJ1-5	-
CSVGPSGRTSNVYNEQFF	TGCAGCGTTGGGCCTAGCGGGAGGACCTCGAACGTCTACAATGAGCAGTTCTTC	TRBV29-1	many	TRBJ2-1	TRBD2
CASSLSGYQTDTQYF	TGTGCCAGCAGCTTGTCCGGGTATCAGACAGATACGCAGTATTTT	TRBV7-2	-	TRBJ2-3	-
CSALNMGGQEKLFF	TGCAGTGCCCTCAACATGGGCGGGCAAGAAAAACTGTTTTTT	TRBV20-1	-	TRBJ1-4	-
CASSEGNNQPQHF	TGTGCCAGCAGTGAAGGGAACAATCAGCCCCAGCATTTT	TRBV2	many	TRBJ1-5	-
CATSRDGLTYEQYF	TGTGCCACCAGCAGGGACGGCCTAACCTACGAGCAGTACTTC	TRBV15	-	TRBJ2-7	-
CASSQQQILGYEQYF	TGTGCCAGCAGCCAACAACAGATATTAGGTTACGAGCAGTACTTC	TRBV3-1	-	TRBJ2-7	-
CARSNSYEQYF	TGTGCCCGGAGCAACTCCTACGAGCAGTACTTC	TRBV30	-	TRBJ2-7	-
CASGLVISGTSGRYTDTQYF	TGTGCTAGTGGTTTGGTTATAAGTGGGACTAGCGGGAGATACACAGATACGCAGTATTTT	TRBV12-5	-	TRBJ2-3	TRBD2
CSVAVRQLLSPGREQFF	TGCAGCGTTGCGGTACGCCAGCTTCTTAGCCCGGGGCGTGAGCAGTTCTTC	TRBV29-1	many	TRBJ2-1	-
CASSVEPGLGYTF	TGTGCCAGCAGCGTAGAACCCGGGTTGGGCTACACCTTC	TRBV11-2	-	TRBJ1-2	-
CSVVQGRNTEAFF	TGCAGCGTTGTACAGGGGAGGAACACTGAAGCTTTCTTT	TRBV29-1	few	TRBJ1-1	TRBD1
CATSDGENYEQYF	TGTGCCACCAGTGACGGGGAAAATTACGAGCAGTACTTC	TRBV24-1	many	TRBJ2-7	-
CSATGNWGNQPQHF	TGCAGCGCGACAGGGAATTGGGGGAATCAGCCCCAGCATTTT	TRBV20-1	many	TRBJ1-5	TRBD1
CSVEVGRGVKETQYF	TGCAGCGTTGAAGTGGGTAGGGGGGTAAAGGAGACCCAGTACTTC	TRBV29-1	-	TRBJ2-5	-
CSANRVPGLAADTQYF	TGCAGTGCTAACAGAGTGCCGGGACTAGCGGCAGATACGCAGTATTTT	TRBV20-1	few	TRBJ2-3	TRBD2
CSVGQGGNQPQHF	TGCAGCGTGGGACAGGGGGGCAATCAGCCCCAGCATTTT	TRBV29-1	many	TRBJ1-5	TRBD1
CGAGGEIPRYDEQYF	TGTGGAGCAGGGGGGGAAATCCCTAGATACGATGAGCAGTACTTC	TRBV7-9	-	TRBJ2-5	-
CASSLWPSGGAKNIQYF	TGTGCCAGCAGCTTATGGCCTAGCGGGGGTGCCAAAAACATTCAGTACTTC	TRBV7-2	-	TRBJ2-4	TRBD2
CASSLLSQGFKTQYF	TGTGCCAGCAGCTTACTGTCACAGGGGTTTAAGACCCAGTACTTC	TRBV7-9	-	TRBJ2-5	TRBD1
CASSQTSGGPSYNEQFF	TGTGCCAGCAGCCAGACTAGCGGGGGGCCTTCCTACAATGAGCAGTTCTTC	TRBV3-1	-	TRBJ2-1	TRBD2
CASSLSRGAGGIPYEQYF	TGTGCCAGCAGTTTATCGAGAGGAGCGGGAGGGATCCCCTACGAGCAGTACTTC	TRBV27	many	TRBJ2-7	TRBD2
CAISVGAAPYGYTF	TGTGCCATCAGTGTGGGGGCCGCTCCTTATGGCTACACCTTC	TRBV10-3	few	TRBJ1-2	-
CASSQDEGSGGKTQYF	TGTGCCAGCAGCCAAGATGAGGGTAGCGGTGGAAAGACCCAGTACTTC	TRBV3-1	-	TRBJ2-5	-